The 10 T cell receptor beta chains given below trace back to one sample, sequenced in a study of identical twins. MiXCR, run by TCRdb on the 5' RACE reads, gives a single entry per CDR3 protein. The sample lists about 240,000 distinct CDR3 sequences, approximately 7.9% occurring once. The same data also contributed to another study, on yellow fever vaccine responses in identical twins.

Sequenced: CD8+ T cells sorted from blood. All receptors derive from a woman aged 18-29 years in good health.

The rearrangement links TRBV7-6 to TRBJ2-3; D uncertain. V was cut by 5 bases and J by 2 bases, with 8 bases left in between. The CDR3 length is 13 residues. The germline CDR1 and CDR2 sequences are SGHVS and FNYEAQ. The CDR3 sequence is CASSQKLTDTQYF. CDR3 bases: TGTGCCAGCAGCCAAAAGCTCACAGATACGCAGTATTTT.

This clonotype was counted ten times or more. The chain is built from TRBV7-8 and TRBJ1-5; 10 bases match TRBD1. Germline lookup yields CDR1 SGHVS and CDR2 FQNEAQ. The V and J ends lost 1 base and 7 bases, in that order; junction bases with no gene match: 4. This CDR3 has 15 amino acids. Here the CDR3 reads CASSLETGGGQPQHF. CDR3 DNA sequence: TGTGCCAGCAGCTTAGAGACAGGGGGCGGACAGCCCCAGCATTTT.

Details on this clonotype: This may arise from a read error, as a much more abundant clone is one base away. The chain couples TRBV19 to TRBJ2-4; the D gene is possibly TRBD1 (6 bases). Germline CDR1 reads LNHDA; CDR2 reads SQIVND (reference sequence). The CDR3 has 13 amino acids. The V end lost 6 bases, the J end lost 8 bases, and 14 bases lay between the germline ends. The CDR3 sequence is CASSEQGRDIQYF. The CDR3 DNA follows: TGTGCCAGTAGCGAACAGGGAAGGGACATTCAGTACTTC.

The sample holds a few counts of this clonotype. With a much larger clone just one base away, this may be a read error. This chain uses TRBV6-1 with TRBJ2-2; 9 bases match TRBD1. CDR1 and CDR2 from the germline V gene are MNHNS and SASEGT. There are 15 residues in the CDR3. The trim removed 6 bases at V and 3 bases at J, leaving 5 bases unmatched. CDR3 sequence: CASRSGQGDTGELFF. The DNA of the CDR3 is TGTGCCAGCAGATCGGGACAGGGAGACACCGGGGAGCTGTTTTTT.

This clonotype was counted at least ten times. The rearrangement joins TRBV29-1 to TRBJ1-1; the D is unclear. Germline CDR1 SQVTM, CDR2 ANQGSEA. The CDR3 is 14 amino acids. V lost 7 bases, J lost 2 bases, and 17 bases lay in between. As DNA, the CDR3 is TGCAGCGCCGCTAGGGTTTCACCTAACACTGAAGCTTTCTTT. The encoded protein is CSAARVSPNTEAFF.

This clonotype was counted many times. V is TRBV6-5 and J is TRBJ1-1; D is uncertain. Per germline, CDR1 MNHEY and CDR2 SVGAGI. V was trimmed by 7 bases and J by 3 bases, leaving 9 bases between them. The CDR3 is 12 residues long. The CDR3 is CASKAGYTEAFF. CDR3 nucleotides: TGTGCCAGCAAGGCCGGGTACACTGAAGCTTTCTTT.

The genes are TRBV5-1 and TRBJ2-5, with TRBD2 matching 10 bases. V was clipped by 3 bases and J by 1 base; unmatched bases: 9. The CDR3 length is 17 residues. From germline, CDR1 is SGHRS and CDR2 YFSETQ. CDR3 sequence reads: CASSYLAGAYVQETQYF. The DNA for the CDR3 is TGCGCCAGCAGCTATCTAGCGGGGGCCTACGTCCAAGAGACCCAGTACTTC. The whole variable domain, remainder taken from reference TRBV5-1 and TRBJ2-5, is KAGVTQTPRYLIKTRGQQVTLSCSPISGHRSVSWYQQTPGQGLQFLFEYFSETQRNKGNFPGRFSGRQFSNSRSEMNVSTLELGDSALYLCASSYLAGAYVQETQYFGPGTRLLVL.

This rearrangement joins TRBV27 to TRBJ2-1; 11 bases line up with TRBD2. CDR1 and CDR2 from the germline V gene are MNHEY and SMNVEV (reference sequence). With V trimmed by 5 bases and J by 3 bases, 3 bases remained unmatched. The CDR3 runs to 15 residues. The CDR3 here is CASSPSGRNYNEQFF. The DNA of the CDR3 is TGTGCCAGCAGTCCTAGCGGGAGGAACTACAATGAGCAGTTCTTC.

In its sample, this clonotype was seen many times. The rearrangement joins TRBV2 to TRBJ2-2, with TRBD2 matching over 12 bases. Germline V gene sequence: CDR1 SNHLY, CDR2 FYNNEI. The CDR3 covers 17 residues. Trimming cost V 7 bases and J 0 bases; bases outside gene matches: 6. The CDR3 loop is CASTTGLAGPNTGELFF. For the CDR3, the DNA is TGTGCCAGCACCACAGGACTAGCGGGACCGAACACCGGGGAGCTGTTTTTT.

This clonotype appeared a few times. The rearrangement uses TRBV2 and TRBJ1-2, with D perhaps TRBD1 (6 bases). The CDR3 covers 15 residues. V was shortened by 0 bases and J by 5 bases, with 13 bases between the two germline ends. CDR1 SNHLY and CDR2 FYNNEI come from the germline V gene. The CDR3 DNA follows: TGTGCCAGCAGTGAAGCGCTTGGGCAGGGGTATGGCTACACCTTC. This gives the protein CASSEALGQGYGYTF.